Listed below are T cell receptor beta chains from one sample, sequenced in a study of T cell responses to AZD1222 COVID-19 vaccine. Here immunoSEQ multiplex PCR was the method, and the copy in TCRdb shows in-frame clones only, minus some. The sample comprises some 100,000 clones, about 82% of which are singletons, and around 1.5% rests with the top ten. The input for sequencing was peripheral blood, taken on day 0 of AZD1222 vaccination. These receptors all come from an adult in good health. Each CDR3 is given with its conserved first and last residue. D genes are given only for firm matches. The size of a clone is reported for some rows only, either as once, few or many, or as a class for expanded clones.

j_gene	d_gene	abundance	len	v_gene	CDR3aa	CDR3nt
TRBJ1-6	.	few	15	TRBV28	CASSLVAGYNSPLHF	TGTGCCAGCAGTTTAGTGGCAGGCTATAATTCACCCCTCCACTTT
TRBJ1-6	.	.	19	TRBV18	CASSPPSGTASHINSPLHF	TGTGCCAGCTCACCTCCCTCCGGGACCGCGAGCCATATTAATTCACCCCTCCACTTT
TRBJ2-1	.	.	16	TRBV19	CASSIEGTATYNEQFF	TGTGCCAGTAGTATAGAGGGGACTGCGACCTACAATGAGCAGTTCTTC
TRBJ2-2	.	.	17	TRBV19	CASTTSSDPSNTGELFF	TGTGCCAGTACCACCTCCTCCGACCCCTCGAACACCGGGGAGCTGTTTTTT
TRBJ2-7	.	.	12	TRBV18	CASSPQQGEQYF	TGTGCCAGCTCACCACAGCAGGGTGAGCAGTACTTC
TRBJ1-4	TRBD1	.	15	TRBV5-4	CASSSTGGYDEKLFF	TGTGCCAGCAGCTCCACAGGGGGTTATGACGAAAAACTGTTTTTT
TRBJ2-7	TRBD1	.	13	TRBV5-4	CASSLAGGDEQYF	TGTGCCAGCAGCCTCGCAGGGGGCGACGAGCAGTACTTC
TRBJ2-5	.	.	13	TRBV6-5	CASRRQVRETQYF	TGTGCCAGCAGGCGACAGGTCCGGGAGACCCAGTACTTC
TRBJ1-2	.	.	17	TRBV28	CASSLPQGLQIADGYTF	TGTGCCAGCAGTTTGCCTCAGGGACTCCAGATAGCGGATGGCTACACCTTC
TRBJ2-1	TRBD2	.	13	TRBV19	CAASSGKGYEQFF	TGTGCCGCCTCAAGCGGGAAAGGCTATGAGCAGTTCTTC
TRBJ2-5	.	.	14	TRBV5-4	CASSLGQNQETQYF	TGTGCCAGCAGCTTGGGGCAGAACCAAGAGACCCAGTACTTC
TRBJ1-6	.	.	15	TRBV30	CAWSVTGLGNSPLHF	TGTGCCTGGAGTGTAACGGGCTTAGGGAATTCACCCCTCCACTTT
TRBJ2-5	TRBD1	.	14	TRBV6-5	CASASDRGWETQYF	TGTGCCAGCGCTTCCGACAGGGGCTGGGAGACCCAGTACTTC
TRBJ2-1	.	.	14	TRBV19	CASTGTLGSNEQFF	TGTGCCAGTACCGGGACATTAGGAAGCAATGAGCAGTTCTTC
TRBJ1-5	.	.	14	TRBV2	CASSEVGMYQPQHF	TGTGCCAGCAGTGAAGTTGGGATGTATCAGCCCCAGCATTTT
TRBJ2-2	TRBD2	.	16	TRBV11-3	CASSSRGGPSTGELFF	TGTGCCAGCAGCAGCCGGGGGGGACCCAGCACCGGGGAGCTGTTTTTT
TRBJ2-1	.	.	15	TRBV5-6	CASSSTGDNYNEQFF	TGTGCCAGCAGCAGCACAGGAGATAACTACAATGAGCAGTTCTTC
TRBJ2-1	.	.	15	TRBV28	CASSSGKHSYNEQFF	TGTGCCAGCAGTTCCGGGAAGCACTCCTACAATGAGCAGTTCTTC
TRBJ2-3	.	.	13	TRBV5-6	CASSLSAVDTQYF	TGTGCCAGCAGCTTGTCGGCAGTCGATACGCAGTATTTT
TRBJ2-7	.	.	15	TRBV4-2	CASSQGSGQLYEQYF	TGTGCCAGCAGCCAAGGAAGCGGCCAACTCTACGAGCAGTACTTC
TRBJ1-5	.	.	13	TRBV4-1	CASSLRSNQPQHF	TGCGCCAGCAGCCTAAGAAGCAATCAGCCCCAGCATTTT
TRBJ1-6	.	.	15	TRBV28	CASIGRGSYNSPLHF	TGTGCCAGCATTGGAAGGGGCTCCTATAATTCACCCCTCCACTTT
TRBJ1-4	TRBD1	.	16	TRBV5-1	CASSLAAGGRGEKLFF	TGCGCCAGCAGCTTGGCGGCAGGGGGCCGGGGTGAAAAACTGTTTTTT
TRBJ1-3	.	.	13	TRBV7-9	CASSERSGNTIYF	TGTGCCAGCTCGGAACGCTCTGGAAACACCATATATTTT
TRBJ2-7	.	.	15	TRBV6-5	CASSSQDTLTGEQYF	TGTGCCAGCAGTTCCCAGGACACCCTTACGGGGGAGCAGTACTTC
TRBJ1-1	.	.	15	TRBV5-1	CATSSVEGRRTEAFF	TGCGCCACAAGTTCCGTGGAGGGGCGGCGCACTGAAGCTTTCTTT
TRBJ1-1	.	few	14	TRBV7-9	CASSQPLENTEAFF	TGTGCCAGCAGCCAGCCCCTAGAGAACACTGAAGCTTTCTTT
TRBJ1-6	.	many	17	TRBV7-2	CASSLGPHRVANSPLHF	TGTGCCAGCAGCTTAGGCCCCCACAGGGTAGCCAATTCACCCCTCCACTTT
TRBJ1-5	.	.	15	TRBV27	CASSLLGSSNQPQHF	TGTGCCAGCAGTTTACTGGGGAGTAGCAATCAGCCCCAGCATTTT
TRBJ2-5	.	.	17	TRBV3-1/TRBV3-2	CASRQGVVWGNNETQYF	TGTGCCAGCAGACAAGGGGTGGTATGGGGCAACAACGAGACCCAGTACTTC
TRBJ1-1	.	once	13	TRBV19	CASTTREGAEAFF	TGTGCCAGTACCACTCGCGAGGGGGCTGAAGCTTTCTTT
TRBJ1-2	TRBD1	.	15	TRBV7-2	CASSLARTGALGYTF	TGTGCCAGCAGCTTAGCCCGGACAGGGGCTCTCGGCTACACCTTC
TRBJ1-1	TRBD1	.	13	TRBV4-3	CASSQGGGFEAFF	TGCGCCAGCAGCCAAGGAGGGGGCTTTGAAGCTTTCTTT
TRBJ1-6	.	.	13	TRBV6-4	CASSEGLRSPLHF	TGTGCCAGCAGTGAAGGGCTTCGGTCACCCCTCCACTTT
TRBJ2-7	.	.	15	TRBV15	CATSRGRDKTYEQYF	TGTGCCACCAGCAGGGGGAGGGACAAGACCTACGAGCAGTACTTC
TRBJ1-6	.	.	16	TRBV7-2	CASSLNRVSNNSPLHF	TGTGCCAGCAGCCTAAACCGGGTCTCAAATAATTCACCCCTCCACTTT
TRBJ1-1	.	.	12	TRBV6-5	CASERPNTEAFF	TGTGCCAGCGAGAGACCGAACACTGAAGCTTTCTTT
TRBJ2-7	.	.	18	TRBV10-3	CASAKPVRRPYGSYEQYF	TGTGCCAGCGCTAAACCCGTCAGGCGGCCGTACGGGTCCTACGAGCAGTACTTC
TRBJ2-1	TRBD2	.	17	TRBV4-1	CASSAGRVAGRANEQFF	TGCGCCAGCAGCGCGGGGAGGGTAGCGGGAAGGGCCAATGAGCAGTTCTTC
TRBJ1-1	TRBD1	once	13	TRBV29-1	CSVKGQLVDEAFF	TGCAGCGTAAAGGGACAGCTAGTCGATGAAGCTTTCTTT
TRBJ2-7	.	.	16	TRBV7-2	CASSPLFNRTPHEQYF	TGTGCCAGCAGCCCCCTTTTTAATCGGACACCCCACGAGCAGTACTTC
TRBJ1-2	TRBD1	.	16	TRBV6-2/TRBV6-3	CASSYPRGQSINGYTF	TGTGCCAGCAGTTACCCCCGGGGACAGTCGATTAATGGCTACACCTTC